This TCR beta chain appears in the sequencing data of a study of blood T cell repertoires in COVID-19. For the study at large: Sites across the United States, Italy and Spain contributed samples from acute and convalescent COVID-19. Sources were T cells, B-cell-depleted T cells, or PBMCs; the material itself was cDNA or gDNA.

The CDR3 extends over 17 amino acids. Trimming took off 0 bases at V and 0 bases at J, with 13 bases between the two ends. Germline V gene data show CDR1 as SGHTA and CDR2 as FQGNSA. Original methodology: Using reference gene primer amplification, nucleated cell counts were estimated. The assay was immunoSEQ multiplex PCR, and TCRdb's table has in-frame clones only and misses some. V and J calls plus clone size are reproduced from that table; the DNA served to infer D and trimming. Counted here are over 200,000 clones, roughly four fifths occurring once; the ten biggest clones make up 9.5% to 15%. The sequence was collected from a woman between 40 and 50 years old with acute or convalescent COVID-19. The rearrangement links TRBV7-2 to TRBJ2-3, with D possibly being TRBD2 (6 bases). The sequenced sample consisted of peripheral blood. CDR3 bases: TGTGCCAGCAGCTTAGCGCGGGGCGGGGTTAGCACAGATACGCAGTATTTT. It encodes CASSLARGGVSTDTQYF. Full variable domain (rest looked up from reference TRBV7-2 and TRBJ2-3): GAGVSQSPSNKVTEKGKDVELRCDPISGHTALYWYRQSLGQGLEFLIYFQGNSAPDKSGLPSDRFSAERTGGSVSTLTIQRTQQEDSAVYLCASSLARGGVSTDTQYFGPGTRLTVL.